This T cell receptor beta chain was documented in a study of blood T cell repertoires in COVID-19. Per the authors' pipeline: How many nucleated cells were present was estimated from reference gene primer amplification. TCRdb's copy holds only in-frame clones and misses some; the assay was immunoSEQ multiplex PCR. From that table come the V and J calls and clone size; the DNA was used to work out D and trimming. In the table there are fewer than 35,000 clones, 85% to 90% of which are singletons. The trim removed 4 bases at V and 4 bases at J, leaving 4 bases unmatched. Germline V gene data show CDR1 as MNHEY and CDR2 as SMNVEV (reference sequence). The CDR3 covers 14 residues.

The chain combines TRBV27 with TRBJ1-1; 9 bases line up with TRBD1. Sequenced material: peripheral blood. This receptor was obtained from a man in his sixties or seventies with active COVID-19. In DNA form, the CDR3 reads TGTGCCAGCAGTTACGGGACAGGGATCACTGAAGCTTTCTTT. This sequence encodes CASSYGTGITEAFF.